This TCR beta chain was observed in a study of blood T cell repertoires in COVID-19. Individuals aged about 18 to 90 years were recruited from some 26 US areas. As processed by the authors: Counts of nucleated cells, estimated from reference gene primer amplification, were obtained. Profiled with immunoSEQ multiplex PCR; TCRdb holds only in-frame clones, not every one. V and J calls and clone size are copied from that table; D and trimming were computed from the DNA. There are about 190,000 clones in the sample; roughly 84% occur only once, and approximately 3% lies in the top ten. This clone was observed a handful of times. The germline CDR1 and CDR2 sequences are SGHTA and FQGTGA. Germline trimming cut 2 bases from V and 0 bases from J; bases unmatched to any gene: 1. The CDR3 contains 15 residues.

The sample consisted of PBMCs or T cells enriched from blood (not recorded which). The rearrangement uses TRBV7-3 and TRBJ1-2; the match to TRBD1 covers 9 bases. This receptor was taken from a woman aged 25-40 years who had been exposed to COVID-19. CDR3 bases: TGTGCCAGCAGCTTAGGGACAGGGACTAACTATGGCTACACCTTC. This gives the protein CASSLGTGTNYGYTF.